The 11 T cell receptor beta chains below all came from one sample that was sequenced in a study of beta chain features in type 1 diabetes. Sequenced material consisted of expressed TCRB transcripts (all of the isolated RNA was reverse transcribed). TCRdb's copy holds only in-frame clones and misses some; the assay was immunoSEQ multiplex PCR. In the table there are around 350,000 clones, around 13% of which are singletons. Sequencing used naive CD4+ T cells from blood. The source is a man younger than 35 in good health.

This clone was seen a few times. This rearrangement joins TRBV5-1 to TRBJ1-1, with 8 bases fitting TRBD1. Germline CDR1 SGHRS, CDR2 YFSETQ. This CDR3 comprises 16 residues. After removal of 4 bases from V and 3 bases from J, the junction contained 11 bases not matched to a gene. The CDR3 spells CASSLRTGRSDTEAFF. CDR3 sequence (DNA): TGCGCCAGCAGCCTAAGGACAGGGCGGAGCGACACTGAAGCTTTCTTT.

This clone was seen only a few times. CDR3 protein: CASSSERGGATEQYF. The CDR3 DNA sequence: TGTGCCAGCAGTTCAGAGCGGGGGGGAGCCACCGAGCAGTACTTC. The chain joins TRBV6-6 to TRBJ2-7; 10 positions match TRBD2. Germline lookup yields CDR1 MNHNY and CDR2 SVGAGI (reference sequence). The V segment lost 4 bases and the J segment 6 bases; nucleotides outside the gene matches: 9. This CDR3 has 15 residues.

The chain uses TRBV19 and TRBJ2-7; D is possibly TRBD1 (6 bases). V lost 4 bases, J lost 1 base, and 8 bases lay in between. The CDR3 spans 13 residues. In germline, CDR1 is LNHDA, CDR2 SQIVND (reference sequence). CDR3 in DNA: TGTGCCAGTAGTAGACAGGAATCCTACGAGCAGTACTTC. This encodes CASSRQESYEQYF. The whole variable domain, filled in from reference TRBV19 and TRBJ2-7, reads DGGITQSPKYLFRKEGQNVTLSCEQNLNHDAMYWYRQDPGQGLRLIYYSQIVNDFQKGDIAEGYSVSREKKESFPLTVTSAQKNPTAFYLCASSRQESYEQYFGPGTRLTVT.

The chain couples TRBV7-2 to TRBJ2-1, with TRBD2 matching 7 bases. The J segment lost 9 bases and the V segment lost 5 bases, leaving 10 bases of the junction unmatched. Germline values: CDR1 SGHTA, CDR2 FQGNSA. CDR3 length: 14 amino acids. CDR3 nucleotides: TGTGCCAGCAGCGTCTCGGGGGGAGTGGCTGAGCAGTTCTTC. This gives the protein CASSVSGGVAEQFF.

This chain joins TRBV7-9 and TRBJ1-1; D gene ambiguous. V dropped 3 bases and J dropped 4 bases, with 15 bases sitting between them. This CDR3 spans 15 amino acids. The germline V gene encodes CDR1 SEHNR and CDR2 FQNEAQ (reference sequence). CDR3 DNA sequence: TGTGCCAGCAGCTTTTCGTCCCGGGGAAGCACTGAAGCTTTCTTT. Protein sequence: CASSFSSRGSTEAFF.

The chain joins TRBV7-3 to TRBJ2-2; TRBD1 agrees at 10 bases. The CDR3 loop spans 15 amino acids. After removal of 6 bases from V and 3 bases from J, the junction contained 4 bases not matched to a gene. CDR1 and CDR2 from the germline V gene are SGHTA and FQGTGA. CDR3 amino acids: CASSRQGADTGELFF. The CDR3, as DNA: TGTGCCAGCAGTCGACAGGGGGCCGACACCGGGGAGCTGTTTTTT. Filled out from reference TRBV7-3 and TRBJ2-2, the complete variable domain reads GAGVSQTPSNKVTEKGKYVELRCDPISGHTALYWYRQSLGQGPEFLIYFQGTGAADDSGLPNDRFFAVRPEGSVSTLKIQRTERGDSAVYLCASSRQGADTGELFFGEGSRLTVL.

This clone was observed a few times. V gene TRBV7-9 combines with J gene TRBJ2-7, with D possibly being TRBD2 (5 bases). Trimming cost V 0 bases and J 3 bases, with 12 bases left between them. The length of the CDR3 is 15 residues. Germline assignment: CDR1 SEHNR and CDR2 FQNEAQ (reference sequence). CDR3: CASSLAGRGIYEQYF. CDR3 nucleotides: TGTGCCAGCAGCTTAGCAGGACGAGGGATCTACGAGCAGTACTTC.

CDR3 bases: TGTGCCAGCAGATGGACAGGGGGCAATCAGCCCCAGCATTTT. Its protein is CASRWTGGNQPQHF. The rearrangement links TRBV2 to TRBJ1-5, with 9 bases lining up with TRBD1. Germline CDR1 and CDR2: SNHLY and FYNNEI. CDR3 length: 14 residues. V lost 6 bases and J lost 2; bases outside the gene matches: 2. Complete variable domain (other parts from reference TRBV2 and TRBJ1-5): EPEVTQTPSHQVTQMGQEVILRCVPISNHLYFYWYRQILGQKVEFLVSFYNNEISEKSEIFDDQFSVERPDGSNFTLKIRSTKLEDSAMYFCASRWTGGNQPQHFGDGTRLSIL.

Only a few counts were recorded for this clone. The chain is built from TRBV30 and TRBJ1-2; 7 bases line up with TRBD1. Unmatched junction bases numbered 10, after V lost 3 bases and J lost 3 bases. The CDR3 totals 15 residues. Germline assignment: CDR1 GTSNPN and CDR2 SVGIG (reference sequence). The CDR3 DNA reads TGTGCCTGGAGACCCCTGCAGACAGGGTACTATGGCTACACCTTC. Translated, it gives CAWRPLQTGYYGYTF.

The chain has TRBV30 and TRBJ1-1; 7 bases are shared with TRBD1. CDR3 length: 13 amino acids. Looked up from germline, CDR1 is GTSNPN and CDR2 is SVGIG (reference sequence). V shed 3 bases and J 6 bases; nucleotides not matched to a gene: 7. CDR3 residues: CAWSAGQGAEAFF. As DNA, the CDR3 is TGTGCCTGGAGCGCTGGGCAGGGGGCTGAAGCTTTCTTT. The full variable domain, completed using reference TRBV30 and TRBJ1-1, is SQTIHQWPATLVQPVGSPLSLECTVEGTSNPNLYWYRQAAGRGLQLLFYSVGIGQISSEVPQNLSASRPQDRQFILSSKKLLLSDSGFYLCAWSAGQGAEAFFGQGTRLTVV.

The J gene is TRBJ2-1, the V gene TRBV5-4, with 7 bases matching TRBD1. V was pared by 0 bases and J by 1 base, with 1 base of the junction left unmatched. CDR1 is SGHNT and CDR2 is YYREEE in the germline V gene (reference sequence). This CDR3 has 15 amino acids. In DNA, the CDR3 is TGTGCCAGCAGCTTGGGGGGACAGTCCTACAATGAGCAGTTCTTC. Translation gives CASSLGGQSYNEQFF.